Listed here are 7 T cell receptor beta chains from one sample, sequenced in a study of T-cell reconstitution after alpha-beta-depleted transplantation in children. Unique molecular identifiers were used in preparing the TCRbeta library. Via MiXCR, TCRdb re-called the PCR reads, giving one row per CDR3 protein. The repertoire holds roughly 790,000 distinct CDR3 sequences, with approximately 15% as singletons. Sequencing used PBMCs, mostly from graft donor cells, obtained 360 days after TCRalphabeta/CD19-depleted stem cell transplant. These receptor sequences come from a male patient younger than 18 who had a stem cell transplant for acute lymphoblastic leukemia, so the T cells may come from the graft donor.

The genes are TRBV24-1 and TRBJ2-5; maybe TRBD2 (5 bases). This CDR3 has 14 amino acids. Trimming shortened V by 3 bases and J by 6 bases, and 13 bases separated the two germline ends. Germline CDR1 reads KGHDR; CDR2 reads SFDVKD. The CDR3 sequence: CATSDSGRLKTQYF. CDR3 coding DNA: TGTGCCACCAGTGATAGCGGCCGCTTAAAGACCCAGTACTTC.

This clonotype was found a few times. The rearrangement uses TRBV19 and TRBJ2-7; 7 nucleotides match TRBD2. CDR1 is LNHDA and CDR2 is SQIVND in the germline V gene (reference sequence). There are 12 residues in the CDR3. J was trimmed by 5 bases and V by 4 bases; bases with no gene match: 2. As DNA, the CDR3 is TGTGCCAGTAGTACAGCGGGACACGAGCAGTACTTC. Translating it yields CASSTAGHEQYF. Full variable domain (remainder filled in from reference TRBV19 and TRBJ2-7): DGGITQSPKYLFRKEGQNVTLSCEQNLNHDAMYWYRQDPGQGLRLIYYSQIVNDFQKGDIAEGYSVSREKKESFPLTVTSAQKNPTAFYLCASSTAGHEQYFGPGTRLTVT.

The chain couples TRBV14 to TRBJ2-7; tentatively, D is TRBD2 (7 bases). CDR1 and CDR2 from the germline V gene are SGHDN and FVKESK. The CDR3 length is 16 residues. V was shortened by 4 bases and J by 0 bases, with 16 bases between the two germline ends. Here the CDR3 reads CASSPKIRGGSYEQYF. The CDR3 region has the DNA TGTGCCAGCAGCCCGAAAATTAGGGGGGGCTCCTACGAGCAGTACTTC.

This clonotype was detected many times. The chain has TRBV12-3 or TRBV12-4 and TRBJ2-1, with D unclear. CDR3 length: 14 amino acids. V dropped 4 bases and J dropped 2 bases, with 9 bases sitting between them. The CDR3: CASSYSATYNEQFF. The CDR3 nucleotides read TGTGCCAGCAGTTACAGTGCTACCTACAATGAGCAGTTCTTC.

The CDR3 DNA is TGTGCCAGCAGTTTCGGCACACCTTCTGAAGCTTTCTTT. This sequence encodes CASSFGTPSEAFF. The V gene is TRBV12-3 or TRBV12-4, the J gene TRBJ1-1; no reliable D call. Trimming pared 3 bases from V and 6 bases from J, leaving 11 bases between. The CDR3 length is 13 residues.

The J gene is TRBJ1-2, the V gene TRBV12-3 or TRBV12-4, with D hard to call. CDR3 length equals 14 residues. Trimming pared 5 bases from V and 5 bases from J, leaving 15 bases between. This CDR3 reads CASSARSTSYGYTF. DNA of the CDR3: TGTGCCAGCAGTGCACGTTCGACCTCGTATGGCTACACCTTC.

This clonotype appeared a few times. The V call is TRBV7-8, the J call TRBJ2-1; no clear D gene. Per the germline V gene, CDR1 is SGHVS and CDR2 is FQNEAQ. CDR3 length: 15 residues. With 0 bases removed from V and 3 bases from J, the gap between germline ends came to 9 bases. Here the CDR3 DNA reads TGTGCCAGCAGCTTAGCCCACTATCTCTACAATGAGCAGTTCTTC. This translates into CASSLAHYLYNEQFF.